This T cell receptor beta chain was identified during a study of T cell responses to AZD1222 COVID-19 vaccine. Study results and caveats: A reported finding is that nearly half of spike-specific TCRs target unmutated variant regions. Seropositive AZD1222 recipients at baseline numbered only five or six.

A word on this clone: Its antigen is currently unknown.

Repertoires were generated with immunoSEQ multiplex PCR, while TCRdb's copy carries only in-frame clones and drops some. The sample has about 130,000 clones, about 90% seen once. The CDR3 extends over 15 amino acids. V lost 3 bases to trimming and J lost 3 bases, with 13 bases between them. Germline V CDR1 and CDR2: LNHDA, SQIVND (reference sequence). This material consisted of peripheral blood, taken on day 0 of MenACWY control vaccination. The chain couples TRBV19 to TRBJ2-3; weak D call: TRBD2 (6 bases). The source is an adult in good health. Here the CDR3 reads CASSILAGRTDTQYF. The CDR3 coding sequence is TGTGCCAGTAGTATCTTGGCGGGACGGACAGATACGCAGTATTTT.